The source of this TCR beta chain is a study of cytotoxic CD8 clonotypes in ibrutinib-treated CLL (TCRdb year 2021). About the full investigation: The cohort had 11 to 12 relapsed/refractory and 15 treatment-naive patients; about 17 were IGHV unmutated. Response samples were obtained after a median of around eleven months of treatment, with a range of roughly 6 to 40 months. Responses were partial in approximately 24 patients and complete in 2; after median about 68 months follow-up, about 15 stayed in remission and about twelve progressed. Every remission and progressive disease sample was obtained while ibrutinib was still being received by the patients. Cryopreserved peripheral blood mononuclear cells were obtained before treatment, at response, and at either sustained remission or disease progression. Of the approximately 86 people in the trial, approximately 26 had longitudinal samples available. On average, each sample had approximately 280,000 productive templates and more than 75,000 productive rearrangements.

The V end loses 6 bases and the J end loses 3 bases, and a stretch of 15 bases separates them. CDR1 KGHSH and CDR2 LQKENI were looked up in the germline V gene. The CDR3 runs 14 residues from the cysteine to the phenylalanine. Here the CDR3 DNA is all that survives: 42 bases in frame from base 1. Each clonotype received, on average, about 10x coverage in deep resolution sequencing performed on a MiSeq, where the target depth lay between 1 in 1 million and 1 in 200,000 T cells. The immunoSEQ hsTCRB Kit was used to generate TCR beta libraries. Per the original workflow: ImmunoSEQ Data Assistant and ImmunoSEQ Analyzer were used for data analysis, and V, D and J genes were assigned according to IMGT definitions. Clonality, which ranges from 0 to 1, was calculated as one minus the normalized Shannon entropy of productive rearrangement frequencies. Only overrepresented clonotypes making up at least 0.05% of each patient's repertoire were included in the public clonotype analysis. Around 12 age-matched healthy donor repertoires from immuneACCESS were used as controls for clonality. This immuneACCESS table, as held by TCRdb, lists in-frame sequences with V and J called but not all clones. Of the missing ones, under half trace to an unresolved V gene in checked studies; the others have no known cause. V and J calls plus clone size are reproduced from that table; the DNA served to infer D and trimming. For this sample there are 110,000 to 150,000 clones; around 80% appear just once. The ten largest account for around 13% of the sample.

The sample's time point, from its label and the paper: about a year on ibrutinib. Approximately 2 micrograms of genomic DNA were extracted from cryopreserved PBMCs for TCR beta library preparation. High-throughput TCR beta sequencing was performed on longitudinal blood samples from CLL patients receiving ibrutinib monotherapy. Patients were enrolled in a phase 2 open-label single-center ibrutinib monotherapy trial. Comment on this clone: The target of this receptor is not known. Base qualities are not provided; no much larger clone lies one nucleotide away.

The paper as a whole reports these results and caveats: Public clonotypes were rare and either contracted or stayed stable during treatment, and the rise in clonality at ibrutinib response reflected the expansion of private clonotypes. At ibrutinib response clonality went up, during sustained remission it held steady, and at progression it dropped back toward baseline. At baseline, clonality was higher than in age-matched healthy donors and showed a strong correlation with circulating CD8+ T-cell counts. Lymph node repertoires were not examined, and the timing of sampling was not matched between patients in sustained remission and those whose disease progressed.

Here the sequenced sample was PBMCs, taken after 12 months of ibrutinib treatment. The receptor chain draws on TRBV18 and TRBJ2-7; TRBD2 could be the D gene, as 5 bases match. The TCR was taken from a human donor with chronic lymphocytic leukemia. The nucleotide sequence is given as TGTGCCAGCTCGTTCAGCGGAGACCACTACGAGCAGTACTTC. Translated, it gives CASSFSGDHYEQYF. Where the CDR3 stops, the reference TRBV18 and TRBJ2-7 genes take over; the full variable domain is NAGVMQNPRHLVRRRGQEARLRCSPMKGHSHVYWYRQLPEEGLKFMVYLQKENIIDESGMPKERFSAEFPKEGPSILRIQQVVRGDSAAYFCASSFSGDHYEQYFGPGTRLTVT.